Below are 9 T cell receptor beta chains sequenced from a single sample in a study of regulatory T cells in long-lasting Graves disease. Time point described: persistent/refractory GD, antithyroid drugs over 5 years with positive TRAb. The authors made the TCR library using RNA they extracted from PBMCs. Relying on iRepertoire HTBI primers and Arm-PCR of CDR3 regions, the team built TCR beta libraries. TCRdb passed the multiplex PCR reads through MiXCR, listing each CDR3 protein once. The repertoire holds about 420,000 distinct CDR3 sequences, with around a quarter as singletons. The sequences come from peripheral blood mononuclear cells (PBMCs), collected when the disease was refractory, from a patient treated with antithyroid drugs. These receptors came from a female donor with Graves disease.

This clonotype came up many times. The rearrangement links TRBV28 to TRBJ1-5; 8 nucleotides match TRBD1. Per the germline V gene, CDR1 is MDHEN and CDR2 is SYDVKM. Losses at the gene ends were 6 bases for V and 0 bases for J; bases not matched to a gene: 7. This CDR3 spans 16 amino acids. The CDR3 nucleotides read TGTGCCAGCAGCGAGCGCCAGGGGGCTAGCAATCAGCCCCAGCATTTT. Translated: CASSERQGASNQPQHF.

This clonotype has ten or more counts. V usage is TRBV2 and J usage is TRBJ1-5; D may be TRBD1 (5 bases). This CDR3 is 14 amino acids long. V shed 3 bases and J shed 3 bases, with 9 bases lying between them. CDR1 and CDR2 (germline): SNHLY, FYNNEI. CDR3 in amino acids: CASSDRRVNQPQHF. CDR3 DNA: TGTGCCAGCAGTGACCGCAGGGTCAATCAGCCCCAGCATTTT.

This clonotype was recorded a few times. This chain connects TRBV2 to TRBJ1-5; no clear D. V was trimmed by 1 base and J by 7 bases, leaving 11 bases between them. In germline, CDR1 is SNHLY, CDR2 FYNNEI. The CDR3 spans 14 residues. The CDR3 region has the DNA TGTGCCAGCAGTGAAGAGGTGGGAAACCAGCCCCAGCATTTT. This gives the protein CASSEEVGNQPQHF. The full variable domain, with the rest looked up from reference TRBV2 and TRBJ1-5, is EPEVTQTPSHQVTQMGQEVILRCVPISNHLYFYWYRQILGQKVEFLVSFYNNEISEKSEIFDDQFSVERPDGSNFTLKIRSTKLEDSAMYFCASSEEVGNQPQHFGDGTRLSIL.

CDR3 region: CASSPPIREKLFF. For the CDR3, the DNA is TGTGCCAGCTCACCACCGATAAGGGAAAAACTGTTTTTT. The chain joins TRBV18 to TRBJ1-4; D is unclear. V lost 0 bases and J lost 8, with 7 bases in between. Germline V gives CDR1 KGHSH, CDR2 LQKENI. The CDR3 is made up of 13 amino acids.

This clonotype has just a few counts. The CDR3 DNA reads TGTGCCAGCAGTTACCCCCGGGACAGGGGGCCGGATCAGCCCCAGCATTTT. Translated: CASSYPRDRGPDQPQHF. The gene calls are TRBV6-2 or TRBV6-3 and TRBJ1-5; TRBD1 matches 12 bases. V dropped 2 bases and J dropped 5; count of bases not matched to a gene: 7. The CDR3 runs 17 residues. The germline V gene has CDR1 MNHEY and CDR2 SVGEGT.

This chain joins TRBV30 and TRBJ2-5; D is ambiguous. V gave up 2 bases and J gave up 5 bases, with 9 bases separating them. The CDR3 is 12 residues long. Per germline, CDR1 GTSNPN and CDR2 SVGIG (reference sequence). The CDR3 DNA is TGTGCCTGGAGTCCCGGGCCGGAGACCCAGTACTTC. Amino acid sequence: CAWSPGPETQYF.

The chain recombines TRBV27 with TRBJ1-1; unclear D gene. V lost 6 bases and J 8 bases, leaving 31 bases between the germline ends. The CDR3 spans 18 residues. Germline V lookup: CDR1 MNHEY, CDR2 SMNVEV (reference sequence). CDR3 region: CASRLSGAPRIIRQEAFF. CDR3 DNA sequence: TGTGCCAGCAGGCTTTCAGGCGCCCCTCGGATAATTCGTCAAGAAGCTTTCTTT.

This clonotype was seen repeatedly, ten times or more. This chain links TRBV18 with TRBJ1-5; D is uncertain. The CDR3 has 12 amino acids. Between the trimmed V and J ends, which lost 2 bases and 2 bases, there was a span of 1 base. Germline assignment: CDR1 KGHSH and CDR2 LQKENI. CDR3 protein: CASSPGNQPQHF. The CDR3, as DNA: TGTGCCAGCTCACCAGGCAATCAGCCCCAGCATTTT.

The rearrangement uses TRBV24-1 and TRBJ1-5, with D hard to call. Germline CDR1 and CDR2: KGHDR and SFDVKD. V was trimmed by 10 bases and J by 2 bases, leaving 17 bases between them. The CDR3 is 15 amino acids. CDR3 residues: CATSSDPYGNQPQHF. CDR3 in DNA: TGTGCCACTTCTAGTGACCCCTATGGCAATCAGCCCCAGCATTTT.